These 18 T cell receptor beta chains were sequenced from one sample in a study of T cell changes during pregnancy in multiple sclerosis. Profiling relied on immunoSEQ multiplex PCR, and the TCRdb table lists in-frame clones only, not all of them. The sample records tens of thousands of clones, under 90% being singletons. Sequenced here: CD4+ T cells from peripheral blood mononuclear cells, sampled before pregnancy. The source of these receptors is a female donor with multiple sclerosis, enrolled in a pregnancy study.

The chain links TRBV25-1 to TRBJ2-7, with a tentative D call TRBD1 (6 bases). The V and J ends lost 3 bases and 3 bases respectively, with 9 bases between them. The germline CDR1 and CDR2 sequences are MGHDK and SYGVNS. The CDR3 extends over 13 amino acids. CDR3 coding DNA: TGTGCCAGCAGTGATATACAGGGCTACGAGCAGTACTTC. Its protein is CASSDIQGYEQYF.

The chain couples TRBV19 to TRBJ1-5; TRBD1 is a possible D gene (5 bases). Germline V gene data show CDR1 as LNHDA and CDR2 as SQIVND (reference sequence). V was clipped by 4 bases and J by 4 bases, with 17 bases between them. The CDR3 covers 16 residues. CDR3 region: CASSTPFGTINQPQHF. As DNA, the CDR3 is TGTGCCAGTAGTACTCCTTTCGGGACTATTAATCAGCCCCAGCATTTT.

The CDR3 sequence: CASSLEMTVEAFF. DNA for the CDR3: TGCGCCAGCAGCTTGGAGATGACAGTAGAAGCTTTCTTT. The chain has TRBV5-1 and TRBJ1-1; maybe TRBD1 (5 bases). The CDR3 sequence is 13 residues long. The germline V gene encodes CDR1 SGHRS and CDR2 YFSETQ. Trimming left V 0 bases short and J 8 bases short, with 11 bases between.

This chain links TRBV5-6 with TRBJ2-5; 12 nucleotides match TRBD2. With 4 bases clipped from V and 1 base from J, the junction kept 5 bases outside the gene matches. Germline V CDR1 and CDR2: SGHDT, YYEEEE. The CDR3 consists of 16 residues. CDR3 sequence: CASSAPSGGAQETQYF. The CDR3 bases are TGTGCCAGCAGCGCTCCTAGCGGGGGGGCCCAAGAGACCCAGTACTTC.

This chain connects TRBV30 to TRBJ2-4; possible D gene TRBD2, 5 bases. This CDR3 is 12 amino acids long. Germline assignment: CDR1 GTSNPN and CDR2 SVGIG (reference sequence). The V gene lost 5 bases and the J gene lost 0 bases, with 5 bases spanning the gap. The CDR3 here is CAWGLAKNIQYF. The DNA for the CDR3 is TGTGCCTGGGGACTAGCCAAAAACATTCAGTACTTC.

The rearrangement joins TRBV29-1 to TRBJ2-5, with 8 nucleotides matching TRBD2. The J call may be in error: the DNA end matches TRBJ2-7 better. Germline lookup yields CDR1 SQVTM and CDR2 ANQGSEA. The CDR3 spans 14 residues. The CDR3 DNA is TGCAGCGTTGTTGCGGGAGGCCTCTCCTACGAGCAGTACTTC. It translates to CSVVAGGLSYEQYF.

This clone was counted once. The rearrangement joins TRBV6-6 to TRBJ2-5; 11 bases agree with TRBD2. Germline V gives CDR1 MNHNY, CDR2 SVGAGI (reference sequence). The CDR3 is made up of 15 amino acids. The J segment lost 10 bases and the V segment lost 5 bases, leaving 12 bases of the junction unmatched. The CDR3 loop reads CASSAVSGGAQDQYF. As DNA, the CDR3 is TGTGCCAGCAGTGCCGTTAGCGGGGGGGCCCAGGACCAGTACTTC.

The J gene is TRBJ2-3, the V gene TRBV2; 9 bases are shared with TRBD1. The V and J ends lost 9 bases and 8 bases, in that order; junction bases with no gene match: 9. CDR3 size: 13 residues. Germline CDR1 is SNHLY and CDR2 is FYNNEI. CDR3 region: CARGDREFGTQYF. The CDR3 DNA sequence: TGTGCCAGAGGGGACAGGGAGTTCGGTACGCAGTATTTT.

The chain joins TRBV5-8 to TRBJ1-2; 7 nucleotides match TRBD1. V gave up 0 bases and J gave up 7 bases; unmatched junction bases: 9. Germline CDR1 SGHTS, CDR2 YDEGEE. CDR3 length: 15 amino acids. This CDR3 is CASSLGQGPGGGYTF. The CDR3 DNA is TGTGCCAGCAGCTTGGGACAGGGCCCAGGTGGTGGCTACACCTTC. The whole variable domain, filled in from reference TRBV5-8 and TRBJ1-2, reads EAGVTQSPTHLIKTRGQQATLRCSPISGHTSVYWYQQALGLGLQFLLWYDEGEERNRGNFPPRFSGRQFPNYSSELNVNALELEDSALYLCASSLGQGPGGGYTFGSGTRLTVV.

The V and J genes are TRBV18 and TRBJ1-1; TRBD1 matches 8 bases. The CDR3 loop spans 13 amino acids. The germline V gene has CDR1 KGHSH and CDR2 LQKENI. With V trimmed by 3 bases and J by 7 bases, 4 bases remained unmatched. CDR3 nucleotide sequence: TGTGCCAGCTCACCTCAGGGGGCCTATGAAGCTTTCTTT. Its protein product is CASSPQGAYEAFF.

The chain has TRBV5-6 and TRBJ2-3, with D maybe TRBD2 (5 bases). This CDR3 spans 17 amino acids. The V end was cut by 0 bases, the J end by 6 bases, with 20 bases between. CDR1 is SGHDT and CDR2 is YYEEEE in the germline V gene. The CDR3 loop reads CASSLGLTGSIGDTQYF. CDR3 DNA: TGTGCCAGCAGCTTGGGTTTAACGGGGTCGATCGGGGATACGCAGTATTTT. The whole variable domain, filled in from reference TRBV5-6 and TRBJ2-3, reads DAGVTQSPTHLIKTRGQQVTLRCSPKSGHDTVSWYQQALGQGPQFIFQYYEEEERQRGNFPDRFSGHQFPNYSSELNVNALLLGDSALYLCASSLGLTGSIGDTQYFGPGTRLTVL.

The chain links TRBV19 to TRBJ2-3; D is unresolved. The CDR3 contains 13 residues. Germline V gene lookup returns CDR1 LNHDA and CDR2 SQIVND (reference sequence). The germline V and J ends were trimmed by 6 bases and 0 bases, with 7 bases remaining between them. The chain's CDR3 is CASRMASTDTQYF. For the CDR3, the DNA is TGTGCCAGTAGAATGGCTAGCACAGATACGCAGTATTTT.

The J gene is TRBJ1-5, the V gene TRBV5-8, with 8 bases aligning to TRBD1. With 5 bases clipped from V and 2 bases from J, the junction kept 9 bases outside the gene matches. The germline V gene encodes CDR1 SGHTS and CDR2 YDEGEE. The CDR3 length is 16 residues. The DNA of the CDR3 is TGTGCCAGCAGTCCCGGACAGGGAGGTGGCAATCAGCCCCAGCATTTT. Encoded protein: CASSPGQGGGNQPQHF. The variable domain in full, completed from reference TRBV5-8 and TRBJ1-5, reads EAGVTQSPTHLIKTRGQQATLRCSPISGHTSVYWYQQALGLGLQFLLWYDEGEERNRGNFPPRFSGRQFPNYSSELNVNALELEDSALYLCASSPGQGGGNQPQHFGDGTRLSIL.

In nucleotides, the CDR3 is TGTGCCAGCACAAGAACAGGGTTAGATATTCAGCCCCAGCATTTT. This gives the protein CASTRTGLDIQPQHF. The V call is TRBV6-1, the J call TRBJ1-5; tentatively, D is TRBD1 (6 bases). The CDR3 is 15 amino acids. V shed 7 bases and J shed 6 bases, with 19 bases lying between them. Germline CDR1 is MNHNS and CDR2 is SASEGT.

This clone was observed a single time. The J gene is TRBJ2-7, the V gene TRBV5-1, with 14 bases identical to TRBD2. V lost 4 bases, J lost 7 bases, and 7 bases stayed unmatched. Germline V CDR1 and CDR2: SGHRS, YFSETQ. This CDR3 is 15 amino acids long. CDR3 nucleotides: TGCGCCAGCAGCCCACTCGGACTAGCGGGAGGTGAGCAGTACTTC. Its protein product is CASSPLGLAGGEQYF.

This clone was picked up a small number of times. V is TRBV6-1 and J is TRBJ1-1, with D perhaps TRBD1 (5 bases). There are 13 residues in the CDR3. V gave up 11 bases and J gave up 3 bases, with 16 bases separating them. Germline-derived CDR1 and CDR2 are MNHNS and SASEGT. The CDR3 nucleotides are TGTGCCGGTCGGAGGGGAAGTGACACTGAAGCTTTCTTT. This gives the protein CAGRRGSDTEAFF.

The rearrangement joins TRBV5-6 to TRBJ2-1; TRBD1 matches 7 bases. The V gene's germline CDR1 is SGHDT and CDR2 YYEEEE. The CDR3 covers 16 residues. Trimming removed 4 bases from V and 3 bases from J; junction bases left unmatched: 10. CDR3: CASSGLGDSIYNEQFF. The DNA of the CDR3 is TGTGCCAGCAGCGGTCTCGGGGACAGTATCTACAATGAGCAGTTCTTC.

The rearrangement joins TRBV14 to TRBJ1-5; no clear D gene. This CDR3 spans 15 amino acids. CDR1 is SGHDN, CDR2 FVKESK, per germline. The V gene lost 4 bases and the J gene lost 3 bases, with 13 bases spanning the gap. CDR3 nucleotide sequence: TGTGCCAGCAGCCTTTTTTCGGAGTACAATCAGCCCCAGCATTTT. It encodes CASSLFSEYNQPQHF.